Here is one T cell receptor beta chain with its context. Its antigen remains unknown. These data belong to a study of blood T cells in healthy people across ages. V shed 6 bases, J shed 3 bases, and the junction held 5 bases outside the gene matches. The CDR3 length is 15 residues. A J-beta primer mix and a sample-barcoded 5' primer were used in a second PCR of about 7 to 12 cycles. TCRdb redid the calling of the 5' RACE reads with MiXCR, one entry per CDR3 protein. The sample holds fewer than 800,000 distinct CDR3 sequences; about 34% are singletons and the top ten take less than 20%. Study-level points and caveats: More naive CD4+ cells and higher diversity were found in long-lived than in aged donors.

This TCR derives from a woman older than 75 in good health. The specimen sequenced was blood. The genes are TRBV12-3 or TRBV12-4 and TRBJ2-1; 10 bases agree with TRBD2. The CDR3 loop reads CASSLSGGIYNEQFF. CDR3 bases: TGTGCCAGCAGCCTTAGCGGGGGGATCTACAATGAGCAGTTCTTC.